The 17 T cell receptor beta chains given below trace back to one sample, sequenced in a study of blood T cell repertoires in COVID-19. The protocol was immunoSEQ multiplex PCR, while the TCRdb copy is restricted to in-frame clones and leaves out a portion. The sample has 210,000 or so clones; around 88% are singletons. The sequencing sample was made of peripheral blood. Every receptor here comes from a man in his late teens or twenties with active or convalescent COVID-19.

The rearrangement joins TRBV4-1 to TRBJ1-1; possibly TRBD1 for D (6 bases). The CDR3 sequence is 15 residues long. Germline V gives CDR1 MGHRA, CDR2 YSYEKL. V gave up 4 bases and J gave up 1 base, with 13 bases separating them. The CDR3 DNA reads as TGCGCCAGCAGCCCCATCGTACAGGGGAACACTGAAGCTTTCTTT. It yields the protein CASSPIVQGNTEAFF.

The V call is TRBV19, the J call TRBJ1-4; 8 bases fit TRBD1. The CDR3 contains 13 residues. Germline trimming cut 5 bases from V and 8 bases from J; bases unmatched to any gene: 4. Germline loops: CDR1 LNHDA, CDR2 SQIVND (reference sequence). The CDR3 loop is CASSGQGGEKLFF. The CDR3 DNA follows: TGTGCCAGTAGTGGACAGGGTGGCGAAAAACTGTTTTTT.

J is TRBJ2-3 and V is TRBV18; 7 bases line up with TRBD1. CDR1 KGHSH and CDR2 LQKENI come from the germline V gene. Unmatched junction bases numbered 6, after V lost 1 base and J lost 8 bases. The CDR3 has 14 amino acids. The CDR3 nucleotides read TGTGCCAGCTCACCACAGGAAGGGGGCAGTACGCAGTATTTT. Its protein product is CASSPQEGGSTQYF.

This chain joins TRBV27 and TRBJ2-7; D is unclear. V gave up 0 bases and J gave up 5 bases, with 8 bases separating them. In germline, CDR1 is MNHEY, CDR2 SMNVEV (reference sequence). This CDR3 region has 13 residues. CDR3 residues: CASSLSPPHEQYF. The CDR3 coding sequence is TGTGCCAGCAGTTTATCCCCCCCTCACGAGCAGTACTTC.

The chain links TRBV28 to TRBJ1-5; 7 bases match TRBD1. Germline lookup yields CDR1 MDHEN and CDR2 SYDVKM. There are 17 residues in the CDR3. J gave up 1 base and V 4 bases, and 10 bases lay outside the gene matches. The DNA of the CDR3 is TGTGCCAGCAGTTATGGACAGGTTTGGGGGAGCAATCAGCCCCAGCATTTT. Encoded protein: CASSYGQVWGSNQPQHF.

The chain has TRBV19 and TRBJ2-7; 7 bases map to TRBD1. The V and J ends lost 4 bases and 3 bases, in that order; junction bases with no gene match: 6. The germline gives CDR1 LNHDA, CDR2 SQIVND (reference sequence). The CDR3 has 14 amino acids. The CDR3 DNA is TGTGCCAGTAGTAGGGACAGTTACTACTACGAGCAGTACTTC. This gives the protein CASSRDSYYYEQYF.

The chain recombines TRBV5-4 with TRBJ1-2, with a weak D call TRBD1 (5 bases). Germline V gene data show CDR1 as SGHNT and CDR2 as YYREEE (reference sequence). CDR3 length: 17 amino acids. Deletions cut 0 bases from V and 4 bases from J, with 19 bases between. The CDR3 DNA reads TGTGCCAGCAGCTTGGTCTTTGGGCAGGGAAGCACCTATGGCTACACCTTC. Its protein is CASSLVFGQGSTYGYTF. The entire variable domain, with the rest obtained from reference TRBV5-4 and TRBJ1-2, is as follows: ETGVTQSPTHLIKTRGQQVTLRCSSQSGHNTVSWYQQALGQGPQFIFQYYREEENGRGNFPPRFSGLQFPNYSSELNVNALELDDSALYLCASSLVFGQGSTYGYTFGSGTRLTVV.

The chain combines TRBV25-1 with TRBJ1-4; D call uncertain. V was clipped by 3 bases and J by 4 bases, with 12 bases between them. The CDR3 spans 15 residues. Germline V gene sequence: CDR1 MGHDK, CDR2 SYGVNS. CDR3 coding DNA: TGTGCCAGCAGTGACTTGACTGAATATAATGAAAAACTGTTTTTT. Its protein is CASSDLTEYNEKLFF.

The chain employs TRBV7-8 and TRBJ1-3; no clear D. Trimming removed 3 bases from V and 8 bases from J, with 14 bases in between. Germline CDR1 reads SGHVS; CDR2 reads FQNEAQ. The CDR3 length is 14 residues. The CDR3 here is CASSFSPAGDTIYF. The CDR3 coding sequence is TGTGCCAGCAGCTTTAGCCCCGCCGGAGACACCATATATTTT.

The chain employs TRBV23-1 and TRBJ2-5; no definite D call. Being an ORF, TRBV23-1 has a function that is uncertain. V was trimmed by 9 bases and J by 5 bases, leaving 10 bases between them. This CDR3 comprises 11 residues. The CDR3 here is CARIGWETQYF. In DNA, the CDR3 is TGCGCCAGGATCGGGTGGGAGACCCAGTACTTC.

The genes are TRBV18 and TRBJ1-5; D is possibly TRBD1 (5 bases). The ends were cut back, 3 bases at V and 5 bases at J, with 8 bases in the middle. Germline loops: CDR1 KGHSH, CDR2 LQKENI. CDR3 length equals 13 residues. CDR3 loop: CASSPGGDQPQHF. The CDR3 DNA sequence: TGTGCCAGCTCACCGGGGGGAGATCAGCCCCAGCATTTT.

This clone was observed a single time. This chain connects TRBV7-3 to TRBJ2-1; no firm D call. The CDR3 is 14 residues long. Trimming cost V 4 bases and J 7 bases, with 14 bases left between them. CDR1 SGHTA and CDR2 FQGTGA come from the germline V gene. The CDR3 DNA is TGTGCCAGCAGCTCCGACTCGCCGGGTAATGAGCAGTTCTTC. It encodes CASSSDSPGNEQFF.

The chain has TRBV5-1 and TRBJ2-7; tentative D call: TRBD2 (5 bases). V lost 1 base and J lost 2, with 10 bases in between. Germline values: CDR1 SGHRS, CDR2 YFSETQ. CDR3 length: 14 amino acids. The CDR3 region is CASSLTGETYEQYF. The DNA for the CDR3 is TGCGCCAGCAGCTTGACCGGGGAGACCTACGAGCAGTACTTC.

The J gene is TRBJ2-3, the V gene TRBV25-1; 8 bases match TRBD2. Germline values: CDR1 MGHDK, CDR2 SYGVNS. The CDR3 sequence is 17 residues long. V was clipped by 1 base and J by 2 bases; unmatched bases: 8. The CDR3 DNA sequence: TGTGCCAGCAGTGAATCCAGACTAGCGAGCCACACAGATACGCAGTATTTT. Translation gives CASSESRLASHTDTQYF.

The genes are TRBV15 and TRBJ2-7; D is perhaps TRBD1 (6 bases). This CDR3 comprises 15 residues. Trimming stripped 3 bases from V and 3 bases from J, with 15 bases between. Germline CDR1 and CDR2: LNHNV and YYDKDF (reference sequence). CDR3 nucleotides: TGTGCCACCAGCAGGACAGGCTCCAGAAGCTACGAGCAGTACTTC. Protein product: CATSRTGSRSYEQYF.

This sequence joins TRBV3-1 (or the pseudogene TRBV3-2) and TRBJ1-2, with D possibly matching TRBD1 (5 bases). Germline lookup yields CDR1 LGHDT and CDR2 YNNKEL (reference sequence). V lost 2 bases and J lost 7, with 11 bases in between. This CDR3 has 13 residues. DNA for the CDR3: TGTGCCAGCAGCCAATTAGGGCAGGGTGGCTACACCTTC. Amino acids: CASSQLGQGGYTF.

This clone was found once. This chain connects TRBV6-1 to TRBJ2-3; 7 bases line up with TRBD1. There are 14 residues in the CDR3. The J segment lost 8 bases and the V segment lost 3 bases, leaving 8 bases of the junction unmatched. The germline V gene has CDR1 MNHNS and CDR2 SASEGT. The CDR3 DNA is TGTGCCAGCAGTGATCTGACAGGGATCGGTACGCAGTATTTT. Its translation is CASSDLTGIGTQYF.